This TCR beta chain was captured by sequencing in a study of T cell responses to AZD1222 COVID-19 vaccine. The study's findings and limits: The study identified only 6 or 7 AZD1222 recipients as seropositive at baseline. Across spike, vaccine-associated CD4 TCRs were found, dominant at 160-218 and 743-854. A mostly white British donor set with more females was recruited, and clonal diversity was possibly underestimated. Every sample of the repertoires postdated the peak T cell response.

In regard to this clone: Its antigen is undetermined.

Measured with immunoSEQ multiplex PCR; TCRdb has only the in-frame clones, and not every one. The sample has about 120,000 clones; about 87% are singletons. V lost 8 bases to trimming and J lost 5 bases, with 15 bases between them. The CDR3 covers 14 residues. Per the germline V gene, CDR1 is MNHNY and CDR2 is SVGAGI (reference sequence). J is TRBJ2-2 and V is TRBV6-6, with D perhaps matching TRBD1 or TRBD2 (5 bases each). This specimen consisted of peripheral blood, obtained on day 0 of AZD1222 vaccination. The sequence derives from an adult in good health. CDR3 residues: CASRMVRETGELFF. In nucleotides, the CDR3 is TGTGCCAGCCGGATGGTCAGGGAGACCGGGGAGCTGTTTTTT.